This T cell receptor beta chain was identified during a study of beta chain features in type 1 diabetes. Every sorted population was more than 95% pure. This CDR3 comprises 15 residues. Trimming shortened V by 4 bases and J by 7 bases, and 17 bases separated the two germline ends. Per germline, CDR1 ENHRY and CDR2 SYGVKD. Of the isolated RNA, all was reverse transcribed, and so the sequenced material was expressed TCRB transcripts. Profiled with immunoSEQ multiplex PCR; TCRdb holds only in-frame clones, not every one. Of about 130,000 clones listed, 7% to 10% are singletons. Findings and limits, study-wide: Among all four CD4+ subsets, Type 1 diabetes patients had TCRB CDR3s that were moderately but significantly shorter. Diminished insertions and augmented deletions at VDJ junctions characterized type 1 diabetes patients. Relative to healthy donors, patients appeared to have naive, central memory and Treg TCRB repertoires that were more similar. Since sequencing was performed on cDNA, cells with high TCR expression could be over-represented.

Concerning this clone itself: Its specificity is unknown.

The source material was central memory CD4+ T cells from blood. V usage is TRBV10-3 and J usage is TRBJ2-4, with D possibly matching TRBD1 (8 bases). The clonotype was recovered from a man aged 30-40 years with type 1 diabetes. This chain's CDR3 is CAISVGDRGGNIQYF. CDR3 in DNA: TGTGCCATCAGTGTGGGAGACAGGGGAGGGAACATTCAGTACTTC.